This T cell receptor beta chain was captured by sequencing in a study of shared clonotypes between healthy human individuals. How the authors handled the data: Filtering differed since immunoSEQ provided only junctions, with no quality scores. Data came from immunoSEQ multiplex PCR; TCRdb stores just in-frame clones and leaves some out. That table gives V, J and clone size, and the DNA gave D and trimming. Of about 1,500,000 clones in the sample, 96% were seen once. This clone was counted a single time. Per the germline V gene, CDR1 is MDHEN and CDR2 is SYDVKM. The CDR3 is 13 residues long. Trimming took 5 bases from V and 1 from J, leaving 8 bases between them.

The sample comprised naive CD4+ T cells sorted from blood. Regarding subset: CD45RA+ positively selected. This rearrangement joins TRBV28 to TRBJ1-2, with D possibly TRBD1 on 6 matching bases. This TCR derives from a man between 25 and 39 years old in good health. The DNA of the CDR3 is TGTGCCAGCAGTCCAGGGGTTAACTATGGCTACACCTTC. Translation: CASSPGVNYGYTF.